Presented here are 21 T cell receptor beta chains from one specimen sequenced in a study of blood T cell repertoires in COVID-19. Only in-frame clones appear in the TCRdb table, and some are missing; sequencing was by immunoSEQ multiplex PCR. Of about 160,000 clones listed, roughly 80% are singletons. The sequenced sample consisted of peripheral blood. The receptors were gathered from a woman older than 75 with acute or convalescent COVID-19.

The V gene is TRBV19, the J gene TRBJ1-2; 9 bases fit TRBD1. The V gene end was trimmed by 5 bases and the J gene end by 4 bases; junction bases not matched to a gene: 8. The CDR3 has 15 residues. Germline V gene sequence: CDR1 LNHDA, CDR2 SQIVND (reference sequence). CDR3 sequence (DNA): TGTGCCAGTAGTCTCACAGGGGGCTATGGCTATGGCTACACCTTC. Translation gives CASSLTGGYGYGYTF.

The gene calls are TRBV2 and TRBJ2-7; TRBD2 is a possible D gene (6 bases). The CDR3 is 13 amino acids. Trimming shortened V by 6 bases and J by 3 bases, and 12 bases separated the two germline ends. The germline V gene encodes CDR1 SNHLY and CDR2 FYNNEI. In DNA, the CDR3 is TGTGCCAGCAGGGAGGGACTCCTCTACGAGCAGTACTTC. Amino acid sequence: CASREGLLYEQYF.

The V gene is TRBV6-2 or TRBV6-3, the J gene TRBJ1-5; the D is unclear. V was trimmed by 5 bases and J by 0 bases, leaving 5 bases between them. The germline gives CDR1 MNHEY, CDR2 SVGEGT. This CDR3 has 13 residues. Here the CDR3 DNA reads TGTGCCAGCAGTGCGGTTAGCAATCAGCCCCAGCATTTT. Translating it yields CASSAVSNQPQHF.

The V call is TRBV18, the J call TRBJ2-1; TRBD1 agrees at 9 bases. Germline CDR1 and CDR2: KGHSH and LQKENI. After removal of 4 bases from V and 0 bases from J, the junction contained 4 bases not matched to a gene. CDR3 length: 16 residues. The CDR3 reads CASSLGQGSSYNEQFF. The CDR3 coding sequence is TGTGCCAGCTCACTAGGACAGGGGAGCTCCTACAATGAGCAGTTCTTC.

The chain links TRBV19 to TRBJ2-7; TRBD1 matches at 10 bases. Germline V gene data show CDR1 as LNHDA and CDR2 as SQIVND (reference sequence). CDR3 length: 15 amino acids. The J segment lost 5 bases and the V segment lost 3 bases, leaving 7 bases of the junction unmatched. The CDR3 nucleotides are TGTGCCAGTAGTATCCAGACAGGGGGCAGGAACGAGCAGTACTTC. Translated: CASSIQTGGRNEQYF.

This clone came up a few times. This rearrangement joins TRBV3-1 (or the pseudogene TRBV3-2) to TRBJ1-1; maybe TRBD1 (6 bases). In germline, CDR1 is LGHDT, CDR2 YNNKEL (reference sequence). The CDR3 spans 14 residues. V was pared by 4 bases and J by 0 bases, with 9 bases between. Written as DNA, the CDR3 is TGTGCCAGCAGCCTGGGACAACTGAACACTGAAGCTTTCTTT. Protein sequence: CASSLGQLNTEAFF.

This CDR3 reads CASSISGLAVDEQFF. The DNA for the CDR3 is TGTGCCAGTAGTATTTCAGGGCTAGCGGTCGATGAGCAGTTCTTC. The chain has TRBV19 and TRBJ2-1; 7 bases fit TRBD2. J lost 8 bases, V lost 3 bases, and 10 bases had no gene match. Germline V gives CDR1 LNHDA, CDR2 SQIVND (reference sequence). This CDR3 contains 15 residues.

The rearrangement links TRBV6-6 to TRBJ2-2; TRBD2 is a possible D gene (6 bases). The germline gives CDR1 MNHNY, CDR2 SVGAGI (reference sequence). The CDR3 extends over 16 amino acids. The V end was cut by 6 bases, the J end by 1 base, with 15 bases between. The DNA for the CDR3 is TGTGCCAGCAGCCCTAAGAGACTAGAGAACACCGGGGAGCTGTTTTTT. Encoded protein: CASSPKRLENTGELFF.

The chain combines TRBV6-6 with TRBJ2-3, with D tentatively TRBD1 (6 bases). Trimming took off 2 bases at V and 0 bases at J, with 12 bases between the two ends. The CDR3 runs to 16 residues. Per germline, CDR1 MNHNY and CDR2 SVGAGI (reference sequence). The CDR3 nucleotides are TGTGCCAGCAGTTACCTGATGACAGGTAGCACAGATACGCAGTATTTT. It translates to CASSYLMTGSTDTQYF.

The V call is TRBV13, the J call TRBJ1-2; 9 nucleotides line up with TRBD1. V lost 5 bases and J lost 5; bases outside the gene matches: 6. Germline-derived CDR1 and CDR2 are PRHDT and FYEKMQ (reference sequence). This CDR3 has 14 residues. CDR3 sequence reads: CASSGDRVWYGYTF. CDR3 DNA sequence: TGTGCCAGCAGCGGGGACAGGGTATGGTATGGCTACACCTTC.

The chain uses TRBV19 and TRBJ2-1, with 14 bases that match TRBD2. This CDR3 is 16 amino acids long. V dropped 4 bases and J dropped 3; count of bases not matched to a gene: 2. Germline V CDR1 and CDR2: LNHDA, SQIVND (reference sequence). CDR3 loop: CASSTGTSGGYNEQFF. Here the CDR3 DNA reads TGTGCCAGTAGTACAGGGACTAGCGGGGGCTACAATGAGCAGTTCTTC.

The rearrangement joins TRBV5-4 to TRBJ2-1, with 9 bases aligning to TRBD2. The CDR3 is 17 residues long. Per the germline V gene, CDR1 is SGHNT and CDR2 is YYREEE (reference sequence). The V gene end was trimmed by 2 bases and the J gene end by 8 bases; junction bases not matched to a gene: 14. This CDR3 reads CASSFGGRGGGIYEQFF. CDR3 in DNA: TGTGCCAGCAGCTTCGGCGGGAGGGGCGGGGGAATATATGAGCAGTTCTTC.

The chain joins TRBV7-8 to TRBJ1-4; D is uncertain. The CDR3 extends over 15 amino acids. V was shortened by 4 bases and J by 2 bases, with 11 bases between the two germline ends. Looked up from germline, CDR1 is SGHVS and CDR2 is FQNEAQ. Written as DNA, the CDR3 is TGTGCCAGCAGCTCCCGGGAAGGCACTAATGAAAAACTGTTTTTT. It specifies CASSSREGTNEKLFF.

This clone came up a few times. The CDR3 DNA is TGTGCCAGCAGCTCAGGATTTGAGCAGTTCTTC. It specifies CASSSGFEQFF. The rearrangement joins TRBV6-4 to TRBJ2-1; D uncertain. V dropped 6 bases and J dropped 9 bases, with 9 bases sitting between them. This CDR3 spans 11 amino acids. Germline values: CDR1 MRHNA, CDR2 SNTAGT.

The CDR3 DNA sequence: TGTGCCAGTAGATCGGGACACTACAATGAGCAGTTCTTC. Translated: CASRSGHYNEQFF. This chain connects TRBV19 to TRBJ2-1; possibly TRBD1 for D (6 bases). V lost 6 bases and J lost 3, with 9 bases in between. The germline V gene encodes CDR1 LNHDA and CDR2 SQIVND (reference sequence). This CDR3 region has 13 residues.

This chain links TRBV27 with TRBJ2-7; unclear D gene. This CDR3 contains 11 residues. V was pared by 6 bases and J by 11 bases, with 14 bases between. Germline values: CDR1 MNHEY, CDR2 SMNVEV (reference sequence). The CDR3 loop is CASSPGGSEYF. DNA of the CDR3: TGTGCCAGCAGCCCCGGTGGTTCGGAGTACTTC.

V usage is TRBV29-1 and J usage is TRBJ1-5; D is uncertain. Deletions cut 6 bases from V and 2 bases from J, with 11 bases between. Germline loops: CDR1 SQVTM, CDR2 ANQGSEA. The CDR3 runs to 13 residues. CDR3 coding DNA: TGCAGCGTGGGAGCGATGGGCAATCAGCCCCAGCATTTT. The encoded protein is CSVGAMGNQPQHF.

The rearrangement uses TRBV6-1 and TRBJ2-3, with TRBD2 matching over 12 bases. Germline CDR1 and CDR2: MNHNS and SASEGT. V trimming: 2 bases; J trimming: 4 bases; junction bases outside the gene matches: 1. The CDR3 is 15 residues long. Written as DNA, the CDR3 is TGTGCCAGCAGTGAACTAGCGGGGGGGCCAGATACGCAGTATTTT. Its protein product is CASSELAGGPDTQYF.

The rearrangement uses TRBV9 and TRBJ2-7, with 8 nucleotides matching TRBD2. Losses at the gene ends were 3 bases for V and 2 bases for J; bases not matched to a gene: 7. This CDR3 is 15 amino acids long. The germline CDR1 and CDR2 sequences are SGDLS and YYNGEE. The CDR3 here is CASSATSAGAYEQYF. CDR3 coding DNA: TGTGCCAGCAGCGCGACTAGCGCGGGAGCCTACGAGCAGTACTTC.

The chain recombines TRBV29-1 with TRBJ1-5, with D hard to call. This CDR3 has 18 amino acids. Trimming cost V 5 bases and J 3 bases, with 26 bases left between them. Germline V CDR1 and CDR2: SQVTM, ANQGSEA. The CDR3 nucleotides are TGCAGCGTTACCCCACACATTTCCCCATATACATACAATCAGCCCCAGCATTTT. This encodes CSVTPHISPYTYNQPQHF.

V usage is TRBV7-2 and J usage is TRBJ2-7; TRBD2 is a possible D gene (5 bases). This CDR3 region has 14 residues. V was trimmed by 6 bases and J by 4 bases, leaving 16 bases between them. CDR1 is SGHTA and CDR2 is FQGNSA in the germline V gene. CDR3 sequence reads: CASRAPTRSYEQYF. In DNA form, the CDR3 reads TGTGCCAGCAGGGCACCTACTAGATCTTACGAGCAGTACTTC.